The present T cell receptor beta chain was sequenced within a study of shared clonotypes between healthy human individuals. Findings and caveats of the study: The expectation was that sequencing depth would affect clonotype sharing among donors. Sampling covered nothing but blood. Tissue TCR repertoires likely differ from those found in blood.

Donors were healthy HIV-negative adults without recently reported acute infections or vaccinations. CD4+ cells were split into CD45RA+ naive and CD45RA-negative memory subsets. About this clone: Its antigen remains unidentified.

The germline V gene encodes CDR1 SGHRS and CDR2 YFSETQ. This CDR3 spans 14 amino acids. Unmatched junction bases numbered 5, after V lost 0 bases and J lost 9 bases. The assay was immunoSEQ multiplex PCR, and TCRdb's table has in-frame clones only and misses some. The table has 850,000 to 1,100,000 clones, around 77% seen once. The clonotype originates from a man aged 18 to 29 in good health. Some clones in this sample may be carry-over from other donors' samples. The sequencing input was memory CD4+ T cells from PBMCs. Documented subset: CD45RA-negative fraction. The chain carries TRBV5-1 and TRBJ2-1; 8 bases line up with TRBD2. For the CDR3, the DNA is TGCGCCAGCAGCTTGGATAGCGGGAAGGGTGAGCAGTTCTTC. Its protein product is CASSLDSGKGEQFF. Based on the CDR3 plus reference TRBV5-1 and TRBJ2-1, the full variable domain is KAGVTQTPRYLIKTRGQQVTLSCSPISGHRSVSWYQQTPGQGLQFLFEYFSETQRNKGNFPGRFSGRQFSNSRSEMNVSTLELGDSALYLCASSLDSGKGEQFFGPGTRLTVL.